This T cell receptor (beta chain) was identified during a study of neoadjuvant nivolumab and ipilimumab in lung cancer. As to this clone: What it binds is unknown.

Assay: immunoSEQ multiplex PCR; the TCRdb copy retains only in-frame clones and omits some. In the table there are 20,000 to 25,000 clones, roughly 84% of which are singletons. The V gene's germline CDR1 is SNHLY and CDR2 FYNNEI. This CDR3 has 13 amino acids. The ends lost 8 bases at V and 1 base at J; junction bases unmatched: 4. Study-wide points: Pretherapy blood TCR richness correlated positively with resected tumor richness. Compared with tumor-adjacent uninvolved lung, resected tumors showed greater richness and clonality.

The sequenced sample was peripheral blood, obtained before neoadjuvant nivolumab, alone or with ipilimumab. The clonotype originates from an adult with non-small cell lung cancer. J is TRBJ1-1 and V is TRBV2, with 7 bases aligning to TRBD1. CDR3 sequence: CASERTGNTEAFF. The CDR3 DNA follows: TGTGCCAGCGAGCGGACAGGGAACACTGAAGCTTTCTTT.